Below are 29 T cell receptor beta chains sequenced from a single sample in a study of T cells in Graves' hyperthyroidism and ophthalmopathy. RNA transcripts gave rise to amplified TCR beta CDR3 regions. When the TCR CDR3 underwent first-round RT-PCR, the HTBI primer set was used. TCRdb used MiXCR to reprocess the multiplex PCR reads, holding one entry per CDR3 protein. Here the sample spans fewer than 750,000 distinct CDR3 sequences, around 13% being singletons. Sequenced sample: blood. These receptors were collected from a woman between 50 and 59 years old with Graves' ophthalmopathy.

Concerning this clonotype itself: Since a much larger clone is just one base distant, this may be a read error. The chain employs TRBV29-1 and TRBJ2-7, with 9 bases matching TRBD1. This CDR3 is built from 13 residues. V shed 4 bases and J 2 bases; nucleotides not matched to a gene: 3. Germline CDR1 is SQVTM and CDR2 is ANQGSEA. CDR3 sequence (DNA): TGCAGCGTTGCGGGACAGGGCCCCTACGAGCAGTACTTC. Residues: CSVAGQGPYEQYF.

The chain uses TRBV6-5 and TRBJ2-5; maybe TRBD2 (6 bases). Germline V gene sequence: CDR1 MNHEY, CDR2 SVGAGI. This CDR3 has 15 residues. V lost 0 bases and J lost 1, with 9 bases in between. The CDR3 loop reads CASSYSVGSQETQYF. CDR3 DNA: TGTGCCAGCAGTTACTCGGTCGGGAGCCAAGAGACCCAGTACTTC.

In this sample, this clonotype turned up a few times. The CDR3 DNA is TGTGCCAGCAGTGAGACTAGCGGGAGTAGCAATGAGCAGTTCTTC. This gives the protein CASSETSGSSNEQFF. The J gene is TRBJ2-1, the V gene TRBV28; 12 positions agree with TRBD2. The germline V gene encodes CDR1 MDHEN and CDR2 SYDVKM. This CDR3 region has 15 residues. V shed 5 bases and J 6 bases; nucleotides not matched to a gene: 5. The whole variable domain, remainder taken from reference TRBV28 and TRBJ2-1, is DVKVTQSSRYLVKRTGEKVFLECVQDMDHENMFWYRQDPGLGLRLIYFSYDVKMKEKGDIPEGYSVSREKKERFSLILESASTNQTSMYLCASSETSGSSNEQFFGPGTRLTVL.

Remarks on this clonotype: This may be a read error: a much more frequent sequence differs by one nucleotide. The gene calls are TRBV6-6 and TRBJ2-7; no clear D. Trimming left V 0 bases short and J 6 bases short, with 6 bases between. There are 12 residues in the CDR3. CDR1 is MNHNY, CDR2 SVGAGI, per germline (reference sequence). The CDR3 is CASSYSTCEQYF. CDR3 DNA sequence: TGTGCCAGCAGTTACTCGACCTGCGAGCAGTACTTC.

V and J are TRBV4-2 and TRBJ1-5, with 11 bases lining up with TRBD1. V lost 1 base to trimming and J lost 11 bases; unmatched junction nucleotides: 13. The CDR3 has 17 residues. Germline V gives CDR1 LGHNA, CDR2 YNFKEQ. CDR3 sequence: CASSQVGGQGGQMAQHF. DNA for the CDR3: TGTGCCAGCAGCCAAGTAGGGGGACAGGGGGGCCAGATGGCCCAGCATTTT.

This clonotype was seen many times. This chain connects TRBV4-1 to TRBJ2-3, with D perhaps matching TRBD1 or TRBD2 (6 bases each). The germline V gene encodes CDR1 MGHRA and CDR2 YSYEKL. Between the trimmed V and J ends, which lost 1 base and 2 bases, there was a span of 16 bases. CDR3 size: 17 residues. CDR3 nucleotides: TGCGCCAGCAGCCAAGTGGGGGGCAGGGGAATCACAGATACGCAGTATTTT. Protein product: CASSQVGGRGITDTQYF.

This clonotype was recorded many times. The chain is built from TRBV6-5 and TRBJ2-2; unclear D gene. The CDR3 totals 15 residues. With 1 base removed from V and 3 bases from J, the gap between germline ends came to 9 bases. The germline CDR1 and CDR2 sequences are MNHEY and SVGAGI. The CDR3 DNA sequence: TGTGCCAGCAGTTACTTAAGCGCGGACACCGGGGAGCTGTTTTTT. Translation: CASSYLSADTGELFF.

This clonotype turned up a few times. The J gene is TRBJ1-3, the V gene TRBV20-1; the match to TRBD1 covers 10 bases. Unmatched junction bases numbered 4, after V lost 6 bases and J lost 2 bases. The CDR3 is 14 amino acids. Germline loops: CDR1 DFQATT, CDR2 SNEGSKA (reference sequence). In DNA, the CDR3 is TGCAGTGCAGGGGGGACAGGGGCTGGAAACACCATATATTTT. Protein sequence: CSAGGTGAGNTIYF.

This clonotype was counted between two and nine times. The chain uses TRBV27 and TRBJ2-7; 7 bases fit TRBD2. The CDR3 totals 14 residues. The junction had 7 bases not matched to a gene; V was cut back by 6 bases and J by 2 bases. The V gene's germline CDR1 is MNHEY and CDR2 SMNVEV (reference sequence). The CDR3 region has the DNA TGTGCCAGCAGAGGTGCGGGAGACCCCTACGAGCAGTACTTC. Translating it yields CASRGAGDPYEQYF.

There are many counts of this clonotype. The rearrangement links TRBV6-1 to TRBJ1-1; possibly TRBD1 for D (6 bases). The germline V gene has CDR1 MNHNS and CDR2 SASEGT. CDR3 size: 14 residues. The V gene lost 6 bases and the J gene lost 1 base, with 12 bases spanning the gap. In nucleotides, the CDR3 is TGTGCCAGCAGCAAACAGGGACAGAACACTGAAGCTTTCTTT. It specifies CASSKQGQNTEAFF.

This rearrangement joins TRBV10-3 to TRBJ1-2; 7 bases match TRBD1. J was trimmed by 1 base and V by 2 bases; bases with no gene match: 10. This CDR3 is 17 amino acids long. CDR1 and CDR2 (germline): ENHRY, SYGVKD. In nucleotides, the CDR3 is TGTGCCATCAGTGAGAGGGTAGGGGGCGAAAGTAACTATGGCTACACCTTC. Translating gives CAISERVGGESNYGYTF.

This clonotype was seen repeatedly, ten times or more. The rearrangement joins TRBV7-9 to TRBJ2-1; D is undetermined. V lost 2 bases and J 6 bases, leaving 5 bases between the germline ends. The germline CDR1 and CDR2 sequences are SEHNR and FQNEAQ (reference sequence). CDR3 length: 12 residues. CDR3 DNA sequence: TGTGCCAGCAGCTTAAATCTCAATGAGCAGTTCTTC. The encoded protein is CASSLNLNEQFF.

In this sample, this clonotype turned up many times. The rearrangement uses TRBV7-9 and TRBJ2-7; D is ambiguous. V gave up 11 bases and J gave up 5 bases, with 10 bases separating them. Germline assignment: CDR1 SEHNR and CDR2 FQNEAQ (reference sequence). The CDR3 contains 10 residues. Here the CDR3 reads CAYSDHEQYF. CDR3 bases: TGTGCCTATTCAGATCACGAGCAGTACTTC. Drawing the rest from reference TRBV7-9 and TRBJ2-7, the complete variable domain is DTGVSQNPRHKITKRGQNVTFRCDPISEHNRLYWYRQTLGQGPEFLTYFQNEAQLEKSRLLSDRFSAERPKGSFSTLEIQRTEQGDSAMYLCAYSDHEQYFGPGTRLTVT.

J is TRBJ2-7 and V is TRBV4-1; 8 bases line up with TRBD2. This CDR3 has 15 amino acids. V shed 1 base, J shed 6 bases, and the junction held 8 bases outside the gene matches. Looked up from germline, CDR1 is MGHRA and CDR2 is YSYEKL. The CDR3 reads CASSQAGGAEGEQYF. The CDR3 bases are TGCGCCAGCAGCCAAGCGGGGGGGGCAGAGGGCGAGCAGTACTTC.

This clonotype was recorded at least ten times. The rearrangement links TRBV7-2 to TRBJ2-7, with a weak D call TRBD1 (6 bases). CDR1 and CDR2 (germline): SGHTA, FQGNSA. Trimming left V 1 base short and J 6 bases short, with 16 bases between. The CDR3 has 15 residues. CDR3 in DNA: TGTGCCAGCAGCTTAGTCAGTGGGGGCAGGCTCGAGCAGTACTTC. This gives the protein CASSLVSGGRLEQYF. Based on the CDR3 plus reference TRBV7-2 and TRBJ2-7, the full variable domain is GAGVSQSPSNKVTEKGKDVELRCDPISGHTALYWYRQSLGQGLEFLIYFQGNSAPDKSGLPSDRFSAERTGGSVSTLTIQRTQQEDSAVYLCASSLVSGGRLEQYFGPGTRLTVT.

This clonotype has more than one count but fewer than ten. The chain joins TRBV7-9 to TRBJ2-1; 8 nucleotides line up with TRBD2. The CDR3 is made up of 13 amino acids. Germline trimming cut 5 bases from V and 8 bases from J; bases unmatched to any gene: 5. CDR1 and CDR2 from the germline V gene are SEHNR and FQNEAQ (reference sequence). CDR3 loop: CASSPGTRDEQFF. Written as DNA, the CDR3 is TGTGCCAGCAGCCCAGGGACTAGGGATGAGCAGTTCTTC.

The rearrangement links TRBV6-2 or TRBV6-3 to TRBJ1-2, with D perhaps matching TRBD1 (6 bases). Trimming pared 11 bases from V and 8 bases from J, leaving 12 bases between. Germline CDR1 and CDR2: MNHEY and SVGEGT. The CDR3 runs 10 residues. In DNA, the CDR3 is TGTGCCTCGGGACAAGGCGGCTACACCTTC. This encodes CASGQGGYTF.

The chain links TRBV4-3 to TRBJ2-3, with 8 bases matching TRBD2. Losses at the gene ends were 4 bases for V and 3 bases for J; bases not matched to a gene: 6. Germline V gene sequence: CDR1 LGHNA, CDR2 YSLEER. The CDR3 spans 15 residues. CDR3 nucleotides: TGCGCCAGCAGCCGGGATGCTAGCGGGACAGATACGCAGTATTTT. Protein product: CASSRDASGTDTQYF.

This clonotype was observed at least ten times. The V gene is TRBV28, the J gene TRBJ2-5; TRBD1 aligns across 8 bases. This CDR3 has 14 residues. Per germline, CDR1 MDHEN and CDR2 SYDVKM. Trimming removed 4 bases from V and 5 bases from J; junction bases left unmatched: 6. The CDR3 DNA follows: TGTGCCAGCAGTTCAGACAGGGGTTCGGAGACCCAGTACTTC. Translated: CASSSDRGSETQYF.

As concerns this clonotype: Being one base from a much bigger clone, this may be a read error. The chain is built from TRBV7-2 and TRBJ2-5; 14 bases align to TRBD2. J gave up 5 bases and V 5 bases, and 10 bases lay outside the gene matches. Germline assignment: CDR1 SGHTA and CDR2 FQGNSA. This CDR3 is built from 17 residues. The CDR3 region has the DNA TGTGCCAGCAGCCCCCAAGGGGGACTAGCGGGAGTGGAGACCCAGTACTTC. This sequence encodes CASSPQGGLAGVETQYF.

Many counts were recorded for this clonotype. The chain uses TRBV7-2 and TRBJ2-2, with D possibly called TRBD1 or TRBD2 (5 bases each). V was trimmed by 5 bases and J by 6 bases, leaving 10 bases between them. Per germline, CDR1 SGHTA and CDR2 FQGNSA. The CDR3 has 13 amino acids. CDR3 sequence reads: CASSPRGPGELFF. In DNA, the CDR3 is TGTGCCAGCAGCCCGAGGGGCCCCGGGGAGCTGTTTTTT.

This clonotype has ten or more counts. The chain links TRBV12-3 or TRBV12-4 to TRBJ2-3, with a possible D match to TRBD1 (5 bases). Trimming removed 6 bases at V and 1 base at J, with 14 bases between. The CDR3 has 15 residues. CDR3 in amino acids: CASSDQGLGTDTQYF. The CDR3 DNA sequence: TGTGCCAGCAGCGACCAGGGTTTAGGCACAGATACGCAGTATTTT.

V gene TRBV20-1 combines with J gene TRBJ2-7, with D perhaps being TRBD1 or TRBD2 (5 bases each). This CDR3 contains 15 residues. V was shortened by 3 bases and J by 3 bases, with 18 bases between the two germline ends. Germline assignment: CDR1 DFQATT and CDR2 SNEGSKA (reference sequence). The CDR3 DNA sequence: TGCAGTGCTAGTGCGAGGGGCGCGGTTCGCTACGAGCAGTACTTC. Translating it yields CSASARGAVRYEQYF.

V is TRBV10-3 and J is TRBJ1-2; 7 bases agree with TRBD1. CDR3 size: 12 residues. Looked up from germline, CDR1 is ENHRY and CDR2 is SYGVKD. Germline trimming cut 6 bases from V and 4 bases from J; bases unmatched to any gene: 2. The DNA of the CDR3 is TGTGCCATCAGGGACAGGTCCTATGGCTACACCTTC. Protein: CAIRDRSYGYTF.

The chain links TRBV20-1 to TRBJ2-7, with 9 bases aligning to TRBD2. CDR1 and CDR2 from the germline V gene are DFQATT and SNEGSKA (reference sequence). Losses at the gene ends were 5 bases for V and 4 bases for J; bases not matched to a gene: 3. CDR3 length: 12 amino acids. CDR3: CSALAGEYEQYF. The CDR3 bases are TGCAGTGCTTTAGCGGGAGAGTACGAGCAGTACTTC.

This clonotype was detected many times. The chain couples TRBV5-1 to TRBJ2-7; TRBD1 aligns across 7 bases. J lost 3 bases, V lost 0 bases, and 3 bases had no gene match. This CDR3 has 14 residues. Per germline, CDR1 SGHRS and CDR2 YFSETQ. CDR3 coding DNA: TGCGCCAGCAGCTTGGCTCCAGGGGGCTACGAGCAGTACTTC. Translation: CASSLAPGGYEQYF.

This clonotype was recorded at least ten times. J is TRBJ2-2 and V is TRBV12-3 or TRBV12-4; D is perhaps TRBD2 (6 bases). The CDR3 length is 18 residues. V lost 7 bases, J lost 5 bases, and 26 bases lay in between. The CDR3 sequence: CASNYRMVLAEGTGELFF. The CDR3 DNA reads as TGTGCCAGCAATTATCGTATGGTTCTGGCGGAGGGAACCGGGGAGCTGTTTTTT.

This clonotype was seen many times. V gene TRBV3-1 combines with J gene TRBJ2-7; the D gene is possibly TRBD2 (6 bases). CDR3 length: 16 residues. Germline V gives CDR1 LGHDT, CDR2 YNNKEL (reference sequence). V was cut by 4 bases and J by 0 bases, with 16 bases left in between. The CDR3 region has the DNA TGTGCCAGCAGCCTTGGCGGGACTCAGAGCTCCTACGAGCAGTACTTC. Protein sequence: CASSLGGTQSSYEQYF.

In its sample, this clonotype was seen many times. The rearrangement joins TRBV7-3 to TRBJ2-1, with 10 bases identical to TRBD1. Germline CDR1 is SGHTA and CDR2 is FQGTGA. V shed 5 bases, J shed 9 bases, and the junction held 7 bases outside the gene matches. The CDR3 totals 14 residues. The CDR3 loop is CASSLDRGFGEQFF. The CDR3 DNA follows: TGTGCCAGCAGCCTGGACAGGGGGTTTGGTGAGCAGTTCTTC.